One T cell receptor beta chain is described in this entry. Its antigen is unknown. This specimen belongs to a study of T cell responses to AZD1222 COVID-19 vaccine. CDR3 length: 14 amino acids. Germline V gene lookup returns CDR1 SGHAT and CDR2 FQNNGV. With 1 base removed from V and 8 bases from J, the gap between germline ends came to 14 bases. Study-wide points: Nearly half of spike-specific TCRs reportedly target unmutated variant regions. The donors showed a predominance of white British ancestry and of females, with possible underestimation of clonal diversity. After the peak T cell response, and only then, were repertoires sampled.

The method was immunoSEQ multiplex PCR; TCRdb's version includes in-frame clones alone and lacks a portion of them. Among more than 140,000 clones listed, approximately 90% were seen once. The sequencing here drew on peripheral blood, taken on day 0 of AZD1222 vaccination. V usage is TRBV11-2 and J usage is TRBJ1-1, with unresolved D. The sequence was collected from an adult in good health. DNA for the CDR3: TGTGCCAGCAGCTTAGTCTCTCAATGGCACGAAGCTTTCTTT. Its translation: CASSLVSQWHEAFF.